This TCR beta chain was recovered during a study of T-cell memory formation after mild COVID-19. Study-level points and caveats: Clones shrinking between day 15 and 85 showed a balanced CD4/CD8 split, and those that grew later tilted toward CD4+. Memory cells collected pre-infection included some clones that later responded, suggesting cross-reactive memory joined.

As for this clonotype: The antigen is undetermined.

TCRdb re-called the 5' RACE reads with MiXCR, one entry per CDR3 protein. This repertoire shows around 340,000 distinct CDR3 sequences, around 15% found once; its top ten account for under 25%. The source material was PBMCs or a T cell subset sorted from them (not recorded which). This TCR was sampled from a man between 18 and 35 years old who had mild COVID-19 (a few samples of this study predate the infection). Cell type and time point are not known.

The CDR3 reads CASREVPQETQYF. The CDR3 bases are TGTGCCAGCAGGGAGGTCCCACAAGAGACCCAGTACTTC. The chain uses TRBV28 and TRBJ2-5, with a tentative D call TRBD2 (5 bases). The CDR3 is 13 residues long. V was clipped by 6 bases and J by 2 bases, with 10 bases between them. Germline V lookup: CDR1 MDHEN, CDR2 SYDVKM.